This T cell receptor (beta chain) derives from a study of blood T cell repertoires in COVID-19. Study-wide context: COVID-19 samples, acute and convalescent, were from the United States, Italy and Spain.

There are 13 residues in the CDR3. Germline V gene data show CDR1 as MDHEN and CDR2 as SYDVKM. V dropped 8 bases and J dropped 6 bases, with 13 bases sitting between them. Assay: immunoSEQ multiplex PCR; the TCRdb copy retains only in-frame clones and omits some. The sample has tens of thousands of clones, about 80% seen once; the top ten hold around 2.5%. The table lists this clone with a few counts. This sequence originates from a woman aged 55-69 years with acute or convalescent COVID-19. Sequenced input: peripheral blood. The gene calls are TRBV28 and TRBJ1-4, with no clear D. The CDR3 DNA is TGTGCCAGCTTGGAGAGCGGCTATGAAAAACTGTTTTTT. Translating it yields CASLESGYEKLFF.